This T cell receptor beta chain is drawn from a study of blood T cell repertoires in COVID-19. Clones were sequenced by immunoSEQ multiplex PCR, and TCRdb holds only the in-frame ones, with some missing. The repertoire consists of around 220,000 clones, with about 90% occurring once and the leading ten covering 1.9%. This CDR3 is built from 14 residues. Germline trimming cut 4 bases from V and 5 bases from J; bases unmatched to any gene: 8. Germline V gene lookup returns CDR1 SGHRS and CDR2 YFSETQ. The material sequenced was PBMCs or T cells enriched from blood (not recorded which). This receptor was identified in a woman aged 18-29 years who had recovered from COVID-19. V usage is TRBV5-1 and J usage is TRBJ2-5; 7 nucleotides line up with TRBD2. The CDR3 region is CASSPTGGLETQYF. In nucleotides, the CDR3 is TGCGCCAGCAGCCCTACCGGGGGGTTGGAGACCCAGTACTTC.